This TCR beta chain appears in the sequencing data of a study of shared clonotypes between healthy human individuals. Deep was the level used in running the assay. Genomic DNA (from each subset) was split evenly across several immunoSEQ plates. The replicate PCRs on unsorted PBMC were given 250 to 300 ng DNA, which is some 32,000 T cell genomes. Per the original data handling: Junction-only sequences without quality scores came from ImmunoSEQ, so filtering differed. TCRdb keeps only in-frame clones here, not all; method: immunoSEQ multiplex PCR. D and trimming come from the DNA, and the V and J calls and clone size come from that table. The sample carries 450,000 to 500,000 clones, 79% recorded once. The CDR3 totals 16 residues. V lost 1 base, J lost 9 bases, and 12 bases stayed unmatched. CDR1 and CDR2 (germline): SEHNR, FQNEAQ (reference sequence). This clone was seen a few times. Other DNA sequences from this sample encode an identical CDR3 as well.

The TCR comes from a middle-aged woman in good health. Some clones in this sample may be carry-over from other donors' samples. Specimen: PBMCs. This chain joins TRBV7-9 and TRBJ2-1; 7 bases are shared with TRBD2. Written as DNA, the CDR3 is TGTGCCAGCAGCTTAGGGCTTGGCTGGACTAGGCCTGAGCAGTTCTTC. Amino acids: CASSLGLGWTRPEQFF.